Listed here is a single TCR beta chain. The target antigen is unknown. This entry comes from a study of cytomegalovirus exposure and HLA in healthy donors. Study-wide points: The authors listed some 160 TCR beta chains as cytomegalovirus-associated. A later analysis found most CMV-associated TCR beta chains apparently HLA-restricted. According to a later analysis, donors in an Asian-associated ancestry cluster reportedly had fewer N-insertions than the roughly 720-donor mean. The productive fraction for most TCR beta V segments was about 87% or about 30% in an earlier analysis.

The CDR3 extends over 14 amino acids. Trimming cost V 5 bases and J 2 bases, with 12 bases left between them. The germline CDR1 and CDR2 sequences are SGHTA and FQGNSA. Primers included in the PCR were 60 Vbeta and 13 Jbeta primers. Produced via immunoSEQ multiplex PCR; TCRdb's table is partial and in-frame only. The table has approximately 130,000 clones, 70% to 80% seen once. Sequenced material: PBMCs. The receptor's source is a man between 25 and 39 years old in good health and CMV-seronegative. The V gene is TRBV7-2, the J gene TRBJ2-5; D unclear. The CDR3 sequence: CASSRLSRQETQYF. CDR3 coding DNA: TGTGCCAGCAGCAGACTGAGCAGACAAGAGACCCAGTACTTC.